One and the same sample provided the 20 T cell receptor beta chains below, sequenced in a study of blood T cells in healthy people across ages. Using a J-beta primer mix together with a sample-barcoded 5' primer, a second PCR was run for about 7 to 12 cycles. Via MiXCR, TCRdb re-called the 5' RACE reads, giving one row per CDR3 protein. The table lists 1.5 million or so distinct CDR3 sequences, approximately 38% of them singletons. Source material: blood. The origin of the receptors is a woman aged 18-29 years in good health.

The chain links TRBV11-2 to TRBJ2-7, with 8 bases lining up with TRBD2. This CDR3 has 15 amino acids. With V trimmed by 5 bases and J by 3 bases, 9 bases remained unmatched. Germline V CDR1 and CDR2: SGHAT, FQNNGV. The CDR3 sequence is CASSPRGGINYEQYF. The CDR3, as DNA: TGTGCCAGCAGCCCTCGGGGGGGGATAAACTACGAGCAGTACTTC.

In its sample, this clonotype was seen a few times. V and J are TRBV7-6 and TRBJ2-1; 11 nucleotides align to TRBD2. The CDR3 totals 17 residues. The germline CDR1 and CDR2 sequences are SGHVS and FNYEAQ. The J segment lost 1 base and the V segment lost 5 bases, leaving 7 bases of the junction unmatched. The CDR3: CASSPTGTSGSYNEQFF. CDR3 DNA sequence: TGTGCCAGCAGCCCCACCGGGACTAGCGGTTCCTACAATGAGCAGTTCTTC.

This clonotype was detected a few times. This chain uses TRBV5-1 with TRBJ2-1, with TRBD1 matching 7 bases. The V gene's germline CDR1 is SGHRS and CDR2 YFSETQ. V lost 4 bases to trimming and J lost 5 bases; unmatched junction nucleotides: 12. The CDR3 is made up of 16 amino acids. CDR3 in DNA: TGCGCCAGCAGCCCACCGAGAGGGACAGCTGACAATGAGCAGTTCTTC. Amino acids: CASSPPRGTADNEQFF.

This clonotype was observed a handful of times. This chain uses TRBV27 with TRBJ2-7; D is tentatively TRBD1 or TRBD2 (5 bases each). The V gene's germline CDR1 is MNHEY and CDR2 SMNVEV (reference sequence). V was clipped by 5 bases and J by 2 bases, with 13 bases between them. The CDR3 length is 14 residues. For the CDR3, the DNA is TGTGCCAGCAGTACGGGGCCGGGCCCCTACGAGCAGTACTTC. This codes for CASSTGPGPYEQYF.

This clonotype was seen a handful of times. The chain is built from TRBV10-3 and TRBJ1-2; TRBD1 agrees at 7 bases. This CDR3 comprises 15 residues. CDR1 is ENHRY and CDR2 is SYGVKD in the germline V gene. The junction had 13 bases not matched to a gene; V was cut back by 6 bases and J by 6 bases. In DNA form, the CDR3 reads TGTGCCATCAGCTCCGAGGGGCGACAGGGAAATGGCTACACCTTC. Translating gives CAISSEGRQGNGYTF.

The rearrangement links TRBV12-3 or TRBV12-4 to TRBJ2-7, with unresolved D. The CDR3 totals 14 residues. Trimming removed 3 bases from V and 0 bases from J, with 9 bases in between. The CDR3 here is CASSFTWPSYEQYF. In DNA, the CDR3 is TGTGCCAGCAGTTTTACGTGGCCCTCCTACGAGCAGTACTTC.

The chain has TRBV4-2 and TRBJ2-7; D is uncertain. V was clipped by 1 base and J by 3 bases, with 10 bases between them. Germline CDR1 LGHNA, CDR2 YNFKEQ. This CDR3 comprises 14 residues. CDR3 residues: CASSQGPNNYEQYF. For the CDR3, the DNA is TGTGCCAGCAGCCAAGGGCCTAACAACTACGAGCAGTACTTC.

This clonotype came up a few times. The chain carries TRBV12-3 or TRBV12-4 and TRBJ2-3; D might be TRBD1 or TRBD2, each matching 5 bases. CDR3 length: 17 amino acids. V dropped 2 bases and J dropped 2 bases, with 17 bases sitting between them. CDR3 sequence: CASSLPQRGPTTDTQYF. The DNA for the CDR3 is TGTGCCAGCAGTTTACCCCAACGGGGCCCTACCACAGATACGCAGTATTTT.

The chain links TRBV3-1 to TRBJ2-4, with TRBD2 matching over 11 bases. Germline CDR1 is LGHDT and CDR2 is YNNKEL (reference sequence). The CDR3 contains 16 residues. Trimming took 5 bases from V and 1 from J; bases not matched to a gene: 4. The CDR3 DNA follows: TGTGCCAGCAGCACGTGGACTAGCGGGGCCAAAAACATTCAGTACTTC. Amino acid sequence: CASSTWTSGAKNIQYF.

This sequence joins TRBV9 and TRBJ2-4; D unresolved. The DNA end is a closer match to TRBJ2-5, so the J assignment may be wrong. The CDR3 is made up of 13 amino acids. Germline values: CDR1 SGDLS, CDR2 YYNGEE. The CDR3 coding sequence is TGTGCCAGCTGCCGGGCTTTAGGAGAGACCCAGTACTTC. This encodes CASCRALGETQYF.

Worth noting for this clonotype: This may come from a read error, since a much larger clone is one base off. The chain couples TRBV29-1 to TRBJ2-1; 14 positions agree with TRBD2. The tail of the sequence fits TRBJ2-7 better, so the J call may be wrong. Germline CDR1 reads SQVTM; CDR2 reads ANQGSEA. CDR3 length equals 16 residues. This chain's CDR3 is CSVDGLAGGSYNEQYF. CDR3 coding DNA: TGCAGCGTTGATGGACTAGCGGGAGGCTCCTACAATGAGCAGTACTTC.

The gene calls are TRBV10-3 and TRBJ2-1; D may be TRBD1 (5 bases). V lost 7 bases and J lost 0, with 25 bases in between. Germline CDR1 ENHRY, CDR2 SYGVKD. This CDR3 has 19 amino acids. The CDR3 protein is CAINTDTPGPLSSYNEQFF. CDR3 bases: TGTGCCATCAATACGGACACCCCAGGGCCACTAAGCTCCTACAATGAGCAGTTCTTC.

This clonotype was observed a handful of times. The chain couples TRBV6-6 to TRBJ2-3; 8 bases line up with TRBD1. The J segment lost 6 bases and the V segment lost 4 bases, leaving 12 bases of the junction unmatched. The CDR3 is 16 residues long. CDR1 is MNHNY, CDR2 SVGAGI, per germline (reference sequence). CDR3 in amino acids: CASSFPPGQGGDTQYF. The DNA for the CDR3 is TGTGCCAGCAGTTTCCCCCCCGGACAGGGAGGTGATACGCAGTATTTT.

This chain uses TRBV29-1 with TRBJ1-2; D might be TRBD1 (5 bases). V was clipped by 6 bases and J by 0 bases, with 17 bases between them. CDR1 is SQVTM and CDR2 is ANQGSEA in the germline V gene. The CDR3 spans 15 residues. This CDR3 reads CSVELGEPANYGYTF. Here the CDR3 DNA reads TGCAGCGTAGAGTTGGGGGAACCAGCTAACTATGGCTACACCTTC.

This clonotype has more than one count but fewer than ten. This chain uses TRBV6-6 with TRBJ1-2; 8 nucleotides agree with TRBD1. J was trimmed by 6 bases and V by 2 bases; bases with no gene match: 14. The CDR3 loop spans 17 amino acids. Looked up from germline, CDR1 is MNHNY and CDR2 is SVGAGI (reference sequence). The CDR3 reads CASSYTLGTGGDNGYTF. CDR3 in DNA: TGTGCCAGCAGTTACACCCTTGGGACAGGCGGGGATAATGGCTACACCTTC.

This clonotype has a handful of counts. The J gene is TRBJ1-5, the V gene TRBV20-1, with TRBD1 identical over 9 bases. The CDR3 extends over 15 amino acids. The germline V gene encodes CDR1 DFQATT and CDR2 SNEGSKA (reference sequence). The V segment lost 3 bases and the J segment 6 bases; nucleotides outside the gene matches: 9. For the CDR3, the DNA is TGCAGTGCTAGGACAGGGGGAATGGGAAGTCAGCCCCAGCATTTT. It translates to CSARTGGMGSQPQHF.

The rearrangement joins TRBV13 to TRBJ1-2; D is perhaps TRBD1 (6 bases). Germline-derived CDR1 and CDR2 are PRHDT and FYEKMQ (reference sequence). V shed 5 bases and J shed 2 bases, with 15 bases lying between them. The CDR3 has 15 residues. CDR3 residues: CASSPPKTGNYGYTF. In DNA form, the CDR3 reads TGTGCCAGCAGCCCTCCAAAGACAGGCAACTATGGCTACACCTTC.

The table lists this clonotype with a count of one. The V gene is TRBV6-2 or TRBV6-3, the J gene TRBJ2-6; a possible D gene is TRBD1 (5 bases). The germline gives CDR1 MNHEY, CDR2 SVGEGT. V lost 5 bases, J lost 0 bases, and 8 bases lay in between. The CDR3 has 15 residues. CDR3 sequence reads: CASSHRNSGANVLTF. CDR3 DNA sequence: TGTGCCAGCAGTCACAGGAACTCTGGGGCCAACGTCCTGACTTTC.

This chain uses TRBV7-9 with TRBJ2-5; 10 bases are a match to TRBD2. Looked up from germline, CDR1 is SEHNR and CDR2 is FQNEAQ (reference sequence). The CDR3 loop spans 17 amino acids. V gave up 3 bases and J gave up 3 bases; unmatched junction bases: 10. This chain's CDR3 is CASSFKLAGGLEETQYF. CDR3 sequence (DNA): TGTGCCAGCAGCTTCAAATTAGCGGGAGGTTTAGAAGAGACCCAGTACTTC.

Of note for this clonotype: A much more abundant neighbour one base away suggests this may be a read error. The chain carries TRBV9 and TRBJ2-3; D is ambiguous. Germline CDR1 is SGDLS and CDR2 is YYNGEE. V lost 0 bases, J lost 2 bases, and 7 bases lay in between. The CDR3 length is 14 residues. This CDR3 reads CASSVGVPTDTQYF. CDR3 sequence (DNA): TGTGCCAGCAGCGTAGGGGTACCCACAGATACGCAGTATTTT.